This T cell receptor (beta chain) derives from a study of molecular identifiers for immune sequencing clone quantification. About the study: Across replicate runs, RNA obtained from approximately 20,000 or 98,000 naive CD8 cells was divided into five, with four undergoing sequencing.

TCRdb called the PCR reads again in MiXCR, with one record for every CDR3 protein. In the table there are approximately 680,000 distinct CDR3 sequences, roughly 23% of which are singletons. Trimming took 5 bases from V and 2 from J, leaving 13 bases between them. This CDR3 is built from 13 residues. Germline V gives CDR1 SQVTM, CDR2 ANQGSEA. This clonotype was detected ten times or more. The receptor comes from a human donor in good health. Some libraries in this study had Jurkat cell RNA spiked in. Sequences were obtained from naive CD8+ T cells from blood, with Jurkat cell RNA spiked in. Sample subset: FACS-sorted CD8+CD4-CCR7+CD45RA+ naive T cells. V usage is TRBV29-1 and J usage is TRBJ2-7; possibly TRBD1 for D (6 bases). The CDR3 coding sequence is TGCAGCGTTCCCGGGACACGACCCTACGAGCAGTACTTC. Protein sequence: CSVPGTRPYEQYF.